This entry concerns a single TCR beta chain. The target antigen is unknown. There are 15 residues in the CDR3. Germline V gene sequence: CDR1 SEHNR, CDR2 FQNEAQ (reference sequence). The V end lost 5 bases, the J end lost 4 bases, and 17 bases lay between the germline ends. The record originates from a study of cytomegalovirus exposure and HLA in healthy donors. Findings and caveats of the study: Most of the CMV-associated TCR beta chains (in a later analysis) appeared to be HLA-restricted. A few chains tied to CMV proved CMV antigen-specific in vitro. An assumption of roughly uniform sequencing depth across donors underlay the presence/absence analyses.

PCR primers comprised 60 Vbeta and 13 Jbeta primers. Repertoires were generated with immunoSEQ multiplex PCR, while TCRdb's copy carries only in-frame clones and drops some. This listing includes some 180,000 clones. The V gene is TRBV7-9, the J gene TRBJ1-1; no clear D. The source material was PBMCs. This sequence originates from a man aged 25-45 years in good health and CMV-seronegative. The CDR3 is CASSRERGRSTEAFF. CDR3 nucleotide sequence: TGTGCCAGCAGCCGAGAGCGGGGTCGGAGCACTGAAGCTTTCTTT.